This T cell receptor beta chain was identified during a study of cytomegalovirus exposure and HLA in healthy donors. Study-wide background: The roughly 120 validation repertoires, a later analysis reported, used the same platform as the 550 to 800 first-cohort repertoires.

Only in-frame clones appear in the TCRdb table, and some are missing; sequencing was by immunoSEQ multiplex PCR. The table has tens of thousands of clones, roughly 91% seen once. Concerning this clone itself: No antigen is known for it.

Points from the study as a whole: The study flagged about 160 TCR beta chains as cytomegalovirus-associated. Reports described diagnosis of cytomegalovirus status by the classifier as highly specific and sensitive.

Germline-derived CDR1 and CDR2 are SGHNT and YYREEE (reference sequence). The CDR3 spans 13 residues. V was clipped by 5 bases and J by 4 bases, with 7 bases between them. The chain couples TRBV5-4 to TRBJ2-6, with D possibly TRBD1 on 6 matching bases. The clonotype was recovered from a man aged 25-45 years in good health and CMV-seronegative. Material: PBMCs. The CDR3 DNA reads as TGTGCCAGCAGGGGGGCAGGGGCCAACGTCCTGACTTTC. Translation gives CASRGAGANVLTF.